The 21 T cell receptor beta chains reported below all come from one sample, sequenced in a study of T cell responses to AZD1222 COVID-19 vaccine. TCRdb keeps only in-frame clones here, not all; method: immunoSEQ multiplex PCR. The profile shows roughly 190,000 clones, roughly 93% of them singletons. The sequencing here drew on peripheral blood, taken on day 0 of AZD1222 vaccination. The receptors here all came from an adult in good health.

In its sample, this clone was seen a few times. The rearrangement uses TRBV29-1 and TRBJ2-2; D is ambiguous. This CDR3 contains 11 residues. The V end lost 4 bases, the J end lost 10 bases, and 10 bases lay between the germline ends. Germline-derived CDR1 and CDR2 are SQVTM and ANQGSEA. CDR3 coding DNA: TGCAGCGTTGGAATCCCTACGGAGCTGTTTTTT. It is translated as CSVGIPTELFF.

This chain links TRBV29-1 with TRBJ2-1; D is perhaps TRBD1 (7 bases). Trimming removed 4 bases from V and 4 bases from J, with 14 bases in between. CDR3 size: 14 residues. The V gene's germline CDR1 is SQVTM and CDR2 ANQGSEA. CDR3 nucleotide sequence: TGCAGCGTTGTGGGGGGACAGAGTTACAATGAGCAGTTCTTC. Protein: CSVVGGQSYNEQFF.

The CDR3 DNA follows: TGTGCCAGTAGTCCGACGTCTACAGGGGGCGAGCAGTACTTC. It translates to CASSPTSTGGEQYF. The chain has TRBV19 and TRBJ2-7; TRBD1 agrees at 8 bases. CDR3 length: 14 amino acids. Germline CDR1 reads LNHDA; CDR2 reads SQIVND (reference sequence). V lost 5 bases to trimming and J lost 6 bases; unmatched junction nucleotides: 9.

The DNA for the CDR3 is TGCGCCAGCGCCGATCAAGAGACCCAGTACTTC. It encodes CASADQETQYF. The rearrangement uses TRBV10-2 and TRBJ2-5; unclear D gene. CDR1 and CDR2 (germline): WSHSY, SAAADI. This CDR3 comprises 11 residues. Between the trimmed V and J ends, which lost 8 bases and 2 bases, there was a span of 6 bases.

This clone has a handful of counts. The chain couples TRBV19 to TRBJ1-1; D remains unclear. This CDR3 is 13 amino acids long. Germline CDR1 LNHDA, CDR2 SQIVND (reference sequence). The V and J ends lost 3 bases and 6 bases respectively, with 11 bases between them. CDR3 protein: CASSISGISEAFF. In nucleotides, the CDR3 is TGTGCCAGTAGTATTTCGGGGATCTCTGAAGCTTTCTTT.

The V gene is TRBV18, the J gene TRBJ1-2; unclear D gene. The CDR3 sequence is 14 residues long. The germline gives CDR1 KGHSH, CDR2 LQKENI. With 1 base removed from V and 9 bases from J, the gap between germline ends came to 15 bases. The CDR3, as DNA: TGTGCCAGCTCACCACGGGATGGAGAGCTAAGCTACACCTTC. Residues: CASSPRDGELSYTF.

In its sample, this clone was seen once. The rearrangement joins TRBV27 to TRBJ2-7, with 7 bases identical to TRBD2. This CDR3 has 18 amino acids. Germline values: CDR1 MNHEY, CDR2 SMNVEV (reference sequence). V was clipped by 3 bases and J by 2 bases; unmatched bases: 16. CDR3 loop: CASSFWRERGSAAYEQYF. Written as DNA, the CDR3 is TGTGCCAGCAGTTTCTGGCGAGAACGCGGGAGTGCGGCCTACGAGCAGTACTTC.

This clone was counted a single time. The chain uses TRBV19 and TRBJ2-3, with no clear D. CDR1 is LNHDA, CDR2 SQIVND, per germline (reference sequence). The CDR3 is 13 amino acids. The V end was cut by 1 base, the J end by 4 bases, with 6 bases between. The CDR3 region is CASSIGFSDTQYF. Here the CDR3 DNA reads TGTGCCAGTAGTATAGGCTTCTCAGATACGCAGTATTTT.

This sequence joins TRBV27 and TRBJ1-2; 11 nucleotides line up with TRBD1. This CDR3 has 15 amino acids. Germline CDR1 is MNHEY and CDR2 is SMNVEV (reference sequence). With V trimmed by 4 bases and J by 8 bases, 9 bases remained unmatched. The CDR3 is CASSSRGQGAEGYTF. The CDR3 nucleotides read TGTGCCAGCAGTTCCCGCGGACAGGGGGCAGAAGGCTACACCTTC.

The CDR3 loop is CASRDGRTKTNSPLHF. CDR3 coding DNA: TGCGCCAGCAGAGACGGACGGACGAAAACGAATTCACCCCTCCACTTT. This chain links TRBV4-3 with TRBJ1-6; D unresolved. This CDR3 has 16 amino acids. The germline V gene encodes CDR1 LGHNA and CDR2 YSLEER. Trimming left V 6 bases short and J 7 bases short, with 19 bases between.

This chain links TRBV7-2 with TRBJ2-7; TRBD2 aligns across 11 bases. Germline values: CDR1 SGHTA, CDR2 FQGNSA. This CDR3 spans 15 amino acids. J gave up 2 bases and V 4 bases, and 4 bases lay outside the gene matches. The DNA of the CDR3 is TGTGCCAGCAGCTCTCGACTAGCGGGGCCCTACGAGCAGTACTTC. It translates to CASSSRLAGPYEQYF.

The V gene is TRBV7-9, the J gene TRBJ2-7; 7 nucleotides match TRBD2. Germline V lookup: CDR1 SEHNR, CDR2 FQNEAQ (reference sequence). CDR3 size: 13 residues. Losses at the gene ends were 8 bases for V and 2 bases for J; bases not matched to a gene: 6. The CDR3 sequence: CASGGGNTYEQYF. CDR3 nucleotides: TGTGCCAGCGGGGGGGGTAATACCTACGAGCAGTACTTC.

This clone has just one count. The genes are TRBV6-5 and TRBJ1-6; D ambiguous. CDR1 and CDR2 (germline): MNHEY, SVGAGI. V lost 0 bases, J lost 8 bases, and 14 bases lay in between. The CDR3 is 16 amino acids. Here the CDR3 reads CASSYSPVSRDSPLHF. CDR3 nucleotides: TGTGCCAGCAGTTACTCCCCGGTTAGCCGAGATTCACCCCTCCACTTT.

This chain joins TRBV9 and TRBJ1-3; D ambiguous. This CDR3 region has 16 residues. CDR1 is SGDLS and CDR2 is YYNGEE in the germline V gene. Trimming stripped 3 bases from V and 0 bases from J, with 13 bases between. Written as DNA, the CDR3 is TGTGCCAGCAGCGAGGGTTACAGCTACTCTGGAAACACCATATATTTT. It is translated as CASSEGYSYSGNTIYF.

The V gene is TRBV28, the J gene TRBJ1-5; the D is unclear. Germline CDR1 MDHEN, CDR2 SYDVKM. V was shortened by 1 base and J by 6 bases, with 16 bases between the two germline ends. The CDR3 spans 16 residues. CDR3 residues: CASSLYHGLAGQPQHF. The CDR3, as DNA: TGTGCCAGCAGTTTATATCACGGCCTTGCCGGTCAGCCCCAGCATTTT. The full variable domain, in which reference TRBV28 and TRBJ1-5 provide the parts outside the CDR3, is DVKVTQSSRYLVKRTGEKVFLECVQDMDHENMFWYRQDPGLGLRLIYFSYDVKMKEKGDIPEGYSVSREKKERFSLILESASTNQTSMYLCASSLYHGLAGQPQHFGDGTRLSIL.

The chain recombines TRBV12-3 or TRBV12-4 with TRBJ2-3; D is possibly TRBD2 (6 bases). This CDR3 contains 11 residues. Trimming stripped 7 bases from V and 8 bases from J, with 10 bases between. CDR3 nucleotide sequence: TGTGCCAGCAATAAAGCGGGTACGCAGTATTTT. Its translation is CASNKAGTQYF.

The J gene is TRBJ1-2, the V gene TRBV4-2; 7 nucleotides agree with TRBD1. Germline values: CDR1 LGHNA, CDR2 YNFKEQ. The CDR3 contains 15 residues. Trimming removed 0 bases from V and 4 bases from J; junction bases left unmatched: 5. In DNA, the CDR3 is TGTGCCAGCAGCCAAGATCATGCAGGGGGCTATGGCTACACCTTC. Translated, it gives CASSQDHAGGYGYTF.

The chain joins TRBV29-1 to TRBJ1-4; no clear D. V lost 3 bases, J lost 7 bases, and 12 bases lay in between. Germline V gene data show CDR1 as SQVTM and CDR2 as ANQGSEA. CDR3 length: 13 amino acids. In DNA, the CDR3 is TGCAGCGTTGATTCGGTGGCGGGTGAAAAACTGTTTTTT. Its protein product is CSVDSVAGEKLFF.

This chain joins TRBV3-1 (or the pseudogene TRBV3-2) and TRBJ2-1; no reliable D call. Germline-derived CDR1 and CDR2 are LGHDT and YNNKEL (reference sequence). V lost 1 base and J 9 bases, leaving 13 bases between the germline ends. This CDR3 region has 14 residues. CDR3 residues: CASSQVPSVGEQFF. The CDR3 coding sequence is TGTGCCAGCAGCCAAGTGCCCTCGGTGGGTGAGCAGTTCTTC.

The chain recombines TRBV7-2 with TRBJ2-4, with D perhaps assigned TRBD1 or TRBD2 (6 bases each). CDR3 length: 19 amino acids. Trimming left V 1 base short and J 0 bases short, with 19 bases between. Germline CDR1 and CDR2: SGHTA and FQGNSA. CDR3 coding DNA: TGTGCCAGCAGCTTAGATTGGGGGCGGCTAGCGATAGCCAAAAACATTCAGTACTTC. Its protein is CASSLDWGRLAIAKNIQYF.

The rearrangement links TRBV6-6 to TRBJ1-2; weak D call: TRBD1 (6 bases). CDR3 length: 14 residues. Germline V gives CDR1 MNHNY, CDR2 SVGAGI (reference sequence). The V gene lost 2 bases and the J gene lost 3 bases, with 10 bases spanning the gap. CDR3 in amino acids: CASSYAEGDYGYTF. The CDR3, as DNA: TGTGCCAGCAGTTACGCGGAGGGGGACTATGGCTACACCTTC.